This entry lists 25 T cell receptor beta chains sequenced from one sample in a study of response to subunit inactivated influenza vaccine. Via MiXCR, TCRdb re-called the RT-PCR reads, giving one row per CDR3 protein. The table shows 650,000 or so distinct CDR3 sequences, with approximately 14% occurring only once. The specimen was PBMCs from blood, collected less than 15 days before vaccination. The receptor set was obtained from a man in his fifties or sixties who received an inactivated influenza vaccine.

The chain employs TRBV29-1 and TRBJ1-2; maybe TRBD1 (6 bases). The V end lost 0 bases, the J end lost 4 bases, and 21 bases lay between the germline ends. CDR1 is SQVTM, CDR2 ANQGSEA, per germline. The CDR3 has 17 amino acids. Here the CDR3 reads CSVEDLGGGHQPYGYTF. CDR3 sequence (DNA): TGCAGCGTTGAAGATCTAGGGGGAGGACACCAACCCTATGGCTACACCTTC.

V usage is TRBV11-2 and J usage is TRBJ1-5, with a tentative D call TRBD1 (5 bases). The V end lost 5 bases, the J end lost 1 base, and 15 bases lay between the germline ends. Germline CDR1 reads SGHAT; CDR2 reads FQNNGV. The CDR3 loop spans 16 amino acids. CDR3 bases: TGTGCCAGCAGCCCCGAGCGGGGGAGAAGCAATCAGCCCCAGCATTTT. This codes for CASSPERGRSNQPQHF.

The CDR3 sequence: CASRRAWGWSNTDTQYF. The CDR3, as DNA: TGTGCCAGCAGAAGGGCCTGGGGGTGGTCGAACACAGATACGCAGTATTTT. The chain recombines TRBV11-2 with TRBJ2-3; D possibly uses TRBD1 or TRBD2 (5 bases each). Trimming took 6 bases from V and 2 from J, leaving 21 bases between them. From germline, CDR1 is SGHAT and CDR2 FQNNGV. The CDR3 covers 17 residues.

The chain is built from TRBV24-1 and TRBJ2-7; 9 bases map to TRBD1. Trimming cost V 9 bases and J 3 bases; bases outside gene matches: 8. Germline values: CDR1 KGHDR, CDR2 SFDVKD. The CDR3 has 14 residues. The CDR3 coding sequence is TGTGCCACCCAACCTCGGGACAGGGACTACGAGCAGTACTTC. It encodes CATQPRDRDYEQYF.

This clonotype occurred a few times. The chain recombines TRBV9 with TRBJ2-7; TRBD2 agrees at 11 bases. Germline V gives CDR1 SGDLS, CDR2 YYNGEE. V lost 2 bases, J lost 2 bases, and 6 bases stayed unmatched. The CDR3 has 16 residues. Here the CDR3 reads CASSVDSGGATYEQYF. The CDR3, as DNA: TGTGCCAGCAGCGTGGATAGCGGGGGGGCGACCTACGAGCAGTACTTC.

This clonotype was recorded many times. Here the CDR3 reads CASSLGGTNTGELFF. The CDR3 region has the DNA TGTGCCAGCAGCTTGGGCGGAACGAACACCGGGGAGCTGTTTTTT. The chain uses TRBV5-6 and TRBJ2-2, with unresolved D. The CDR3 has 15 residues. V gave up 0 bases and J gave up 0 bases, with 6 bases separating them. Germline assignment: CDR1 SGHDT and CDR2 YYEEEE. Filled out from reference TRBV5-6 and TRBJ2-2, the complete variable domain reads DAGVTQSPTHLIKTRGQQVTLRCSPKSGHDTVSWYQQALGQGPQFIFQYYEEEERQRGNFPDRFSGHQFPNYSSELNVNALLLGDSALYLCASSLGGTNTGELFFGEGSRLTVL.

The genes are TRBV6-5 and TRBJ2-2; tentatively, D is TRBD2 (5 bases). The CDR3 contains 16 residues. The germline CDR1 and CDR2 sequences are MNHEY and SVGAGI. The V and J ends lost 0 bases and 6 bases respectively, with 14 bases between them. The CDR3 loop is CASSYSPGLQPGELFF. CDR3 nucleotides: TGTGCCAGCAGTTACTCTCCCGGACTCCAACCCGGGGAGCTGTTTTTT.

This clonotype showed up just a few times. This chain links TRBV2 with TRBJ2-5, with D perhaps matching TRBD1 or TRBD2 (5 bases each). Looked up from germline, CDR1 is SNHLY and CDR2 is FYNNEI. This CDR3 has 14 amino acids. Trimming removed 1 base from V and 9 bases from J, with 15 bases in between. Written as DNA, the CDR3 is TGTGCCAGCAGTGAAGTTTGGGGGACGGTGGCCCAGTACTTC. Protein product: CASSEVWGTVAQYF.

This clonotype was seen more than once but under ten times. V is TRBV6-5 and J is TRBJ2-7; D might be TRBD2 (7 bases). Germline V gene lookup returns CDR1 MNHEY and CDR2 SVGAGI. The CDR3 covers 15 residues. Trimming pared 4 bases from V and 0 bases from J, leaving 13 bases between. The CDR3 region has the DNA TGTGCCAGCAGTTTTCCGAGGGGGGGCTCCTACGAGCAGTACTTC. This codes for CASSFPRGGSYEQYF.

The chain's CDR3 is CASSQEAGETYEQYF. CDR3 DNA sequence: TGTGCCAGCAGCCAAGAGGCAGGGGAGACCTACGAGCAGTACTTC. The rearrangement uses TRBV11-2 and TRBJ2-7; D is possibly TRBD1 (6 bases). CDR3 length: 15 residues. The germline CDR1 and CDR2 sequences are SGHAT and FQNNGV. Trimming stripped 5 bases from V and 2 bases from J, with 16 bases between.

This rearrangement joins TRBV18 to TRBJ2-7, with 14 bases fitting TRBD2. CDR1 KGHSH and CDR2 LQKENI come from the germline V gene. V trimming: 0 bases; J trimming: 7 bases; junction bases outside the gene matches: 2. This CDR3 comprises 15 residues. The CDR3 sequence: CASSPPGTSGSEQYF. For the CDR3, the DNA is TGTGCCAGCTCACCACCTGGGACTAGCGGGAGTGAGCAGTACTTC.

The chain uses TRBV6-1 and TRBJ1-3; a possible D gene is TRBD1 (6 bases). Germline loops: CDR1 MNHNS, CDR2 SASEGT. Trimming took off 7 bases at V and 0 bases at J, with 10 bases between the two ends. CDR3 length: 14 amino acids. This CDR3 reads CASTMGASGNTIYF. CDR3 in DNA: TGTGCCAGCACCATGGGGGCCTCTGGAAACACCATATATTTT.

This clonotype has a handful of counts. The chain carries TRBV7-2 and TRBJ2-5, with 7 bases that match TRBD1. CDR1 is SGHTA and CDR2 is FQGNSA in the germline V gene. The CDR3 sequence is 14 residues long. The junction had 4 bases not matched to a gene; V was cut back by 5 bases and J by 1 base. The CDR3 reads CASSTQGTQETQYF. CDR3 nucleotide sequence: TGTGCCAGCAGCACACAGGGGACCCAAGAGACCCAGTACTTC.

This clonotype was observed a handful of times. This chain connects TRBV6-5 to TRBJ1-2, with D possibly TRBD1 on 6 matching bases. The CDR3 has 13 residues. Germline V gene data show CDR1 as MNHEY and CDR2 as SVGAGI. The V gene lost 6 bases and the J gene lost 7 bases, with 15 bases spanning the gap. Here the CDR3 DNA reads TGTGCCAGCAGCTACGGCGGAGGGGGTGGCTACACCTTC. This sequence encodes CASSYGGGGGYTF.

With regard to this clonotype: A much bigger clone sits one base away, suggesting this may be a read error. CDR3 nucleotide sequence: TGTGCCAGCAGCCTAGAGGACGGCCAGGGCACTGAAGCTTTCTTT. Its translation: CASSLEDGQGTEAFF. The chain employs TRBV7-3 and TRBJ1-1; possible D gene TRBD1, 5 bases. The CDR3 spans 15 residues. Trimming cost V 5 bases and J 4 bases, with 17 bases left between them. In germline, CDR1 is SGHTA, CDR2 FQGTGA.

The chain has TRBV4-2 and TRBJ2-2, with TRBD1 identical over 7 bases. The CDR3 totals 15 residues. CDR1 is LGHNA, CDR2 YNFKEQ, per germline. Germline trimming cut 2 bases from V and 7 bases from J; bases unmatched to any gene: 7. The CDR3 reads CASSQPGTAGGELFF. The CDR3 region has the DNA TGTGCCAGCAGCCAACCTGGGACAGCAGGCGGGGAGCTGTTTTTT.

This clonotype has at least ten counts. The chain is built from TRBV21-1 and TRBJ1-1; the D call TRBD1 from the table was never checked on the DNA. TRBV21-1 is shown as a pseudogene. This CDR3 comprises 18 residues. CDR3 protein: CASSPPWPHRATNTEAFF. In DNA, the CDR3 is TGTGCCAGCAGTCCTCCCTGGCCACACAGGGCTACGAACACTGAAGCTTTCTTT.

This clonotype was detected a few times. The chain couples TRBV5-1 to TRBJ2-7; 9 bases match TRBD2. The CDR3 sequence is 16 residues long. Germline CDR1 reads SGHRS; CDR2 reads YFSETQ. V lost 0 bases, J lost 6 bases, and 10 bases stayed unmatched. The DNA of the CDR3 is TGCGCCAGCAGCTTGGAGCCAAGGCGGGAGGGCCTCGAGCAGTACTTC. It codes for CASSLEPRREGLEQYF.

The V and J genes are TRBV24-1 and TRBJ2-1; 11 bases are a match to TRBD2. The CDR3 consists of 16 residues. CDR1 is KGHDR, CDR2 SFDVKD, per germline. The trim removed 4 bases at V and 5 bases at J, leaving 6 bases unmatched. The CDR3 region has the DNA TGTGCCACCAGTGACTCTAGCGGGGGGCCCCACAATGAGCAGTTCTTC. This gives the protein CATSDSSGGPHNEQFF.

This clonotype was observed a handful of times. This rearrangement joins TRBV7-9 to TRBJ2-7; 7 nucleotides line up with TRBD2. V dropped 4 bases and J dropped 0; count of bases not matched to a gene: 12. The CDR3 contains 17 residues. The V gene's germline CDR1 is SEHNR and CDR2 FQNEAQ (reference sequence). The CDR3 region has the DNA TGTGCCAGCAGCTCTTTTGCGGGAGCCCTGAGCTCCTACGAGCAGTACTTC. Translation gives CASSSFAGALSSYEQYF. Full variable domain (missing parts from reference TRBV7-9 and TRBJ2-7): DTGVSQNPRHKITKRGQNVTFRCDPISEHNRLYWYRQTLGQGPEFLTYFQNEAQLEKSRLLSDRFSAERPKGSFSTLEIQRTEQGDSAMYLCASSSFAGALSSYEQYFGPGTRLTVT.

Only a few counts were recorded for this clonotype. J is TRBJ2-7 and V is TRBV14, with D perhaps TRBD1 or TRBD2 (5 bases each). The V gene lost 4 bases and the J gene lost 4 bases, with 17 bases spanning the gap. The CDR3 extends over 15 amino acids. Per germline, CDR1 SGHDN and CDR2 FVKESK. The CDR3 DNA sequence: TGTGCCAGCAGCCGAACCTCACTGTGGGGGTACGAGCAGTACTTC. It translates to CASSRTSLWGYEQYF.

This clonotype was counted between two and nine times. Here the CDR3 reads CASRGVTSGYNEQFF. CDR3 in DNA: TGTGCCAGCAGGGGTGTGACTAGTGGCTACAATGAGCAGTTCTTC. The V gene is TRBV2, the J gene TRBJ2-1, with D perhaps matching TRBD2 (6 bases). The V gene lost 6 bases and the J gene lost 3 bases, with 15 bases spanning the gap. Per germline, CDR1 SNHLY and CDR2 FYNNEI. This CDR3 has 15 residues.

A few counts support this clonotype. The chain combines TRBV6-2 or TRBV6-3 with TRBJ2-1, with 10 nucleotides matching TRBD2. V lost 8 bases and J lost 8; bases outside the gene matches: 6. Germline V lookup: CDR1 MNHEY, CDR2 SVGEGT. The CDR3 consists of 13 residues. The DNA for the CDR3 is TGTGCCAGCCGGGCTAGCGGGAGCTATGAGCAGTTCTTC. Protein sequence: CASRASGSYEQFF.

The chain has TRBV5-1 and TRBJ1-2; 8 bases are shared with TRBD1. The ends lost 4 bases at V and 8 bases at J; junction bases unmatched: 10. Per germline, CDR1 SGHRS and CDR2 YFSETQ. The CDR3 totals 14 residues. The CDR3: CASSGAGTGEGYTF. In nucleotides, the CDR3 is TGCGCCAGCAGCGGCGCCGGGACAGGCGAAGGCTACACCTTC.

This chain joins TRBV6-2 or TRBV6-3 and TRBJ1-5; 12 positions match TRBD1. The germline gives CDR1 MNHEY, CDR2 SVGEGT. V was pared by 5 bases and J by 5 bases, with 4 bases of the junction left unmatched. The CDR3 runs to 15 residues. Here the CDR3 DNA reads TGTGCCAGCAGTCAAGGGACAGGGGGCGATCAGCCCCAGCATTTT. This codes for CASSQGTGGDQPQHF.